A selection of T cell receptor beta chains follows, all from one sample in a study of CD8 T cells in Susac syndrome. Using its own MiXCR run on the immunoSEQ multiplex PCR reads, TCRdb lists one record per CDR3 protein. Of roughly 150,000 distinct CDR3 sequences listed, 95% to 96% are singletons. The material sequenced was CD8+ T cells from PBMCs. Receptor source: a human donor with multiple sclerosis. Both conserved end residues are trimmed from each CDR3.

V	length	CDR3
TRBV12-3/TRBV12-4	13	ASNLSGGAGETQY
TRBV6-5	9	ASADSFVLH
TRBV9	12	ASSEGGDGEKLF
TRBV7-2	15	ASTPPSGPSDQETQY
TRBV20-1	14	SAREHNRDDSYGYT
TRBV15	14	ATSRVPSGGTDTQY
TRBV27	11	ASSFTWDTEAF
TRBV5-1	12	ASSLISANTEAF
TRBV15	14	ATSSTPGQGSRVQF
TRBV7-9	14	ASSLAGTGSTDTQY
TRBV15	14	ATSRDRLQGDTEAF
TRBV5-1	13	ASSSTGLDNSPLH
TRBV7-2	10	ASSLDRTTRH
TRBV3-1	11	ASSQVVAGEQF
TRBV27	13	ASRRRPSGDNEQF
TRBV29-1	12	SVPTPLAGDTQY
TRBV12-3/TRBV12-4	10	ASSPVRQPQH
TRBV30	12	AWSVQYRDYGYT
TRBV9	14	ASSPHRVSSTDTQY
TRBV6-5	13	ASRALAGSYNEQF
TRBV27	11	ASSFGGQETQY
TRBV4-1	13	ASSPEGEPYNEQF
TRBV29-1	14	SVEDGRGGTQETQY
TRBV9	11	ASSVNSYNEQF
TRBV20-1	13	SAVLAGSLWETQY
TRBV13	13	ASSSRGHGYNEQF
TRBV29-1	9	SARGGYVQF
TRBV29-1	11	SVLETGKNEQY
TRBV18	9	ASSQGNEQF
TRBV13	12	ASSNTGAPYEQY
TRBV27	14	ASSQGGPTSYNEQF
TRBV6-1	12	ASTQKGQRYGYT
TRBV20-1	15	SARVYGGALETDTQY
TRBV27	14	ASSFFGGRSNQPQH
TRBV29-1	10	SAEVPNYGYT
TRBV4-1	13	ASSQVEQGAYEQY
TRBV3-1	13	ASSQEPGANQPQH
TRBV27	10	ASSFPSGPLH
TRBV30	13	AWGLPDRGTDTIY
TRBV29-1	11	SVTTGHDYEQY
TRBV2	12	ASSDVQNNQPQH
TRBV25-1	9	ASIQGTEAF
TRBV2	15	ASSTRDTQRPDYGYT
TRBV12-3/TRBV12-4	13	ASSPREGGSVKLF
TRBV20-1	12	SANKWDVNYGYT